One sample yielded the 30 T cell receptor beta chains listed below, sequenced in a study of cytomegalovirus exposure and HLA in healthy donors. The PCR employed 60 Vbeta primers together with 13 Jbeta primers. Libraries were prepared by immunoSEQ multiplex PCR; TCRdb keeps only in-frame clonotypes and omits some of them. The profile shows roughly 160,000 clones, roughly four fifths of them singletons. Sequencing was done on a sample of PBMCs. These receptors all come from a man in his sixties in good health and CMV-seronegative.

The chain uses TRBV18 and TRBJ1-3, with 10 nucleotides matching TRBD1. Unmatched junction bases numbered 5, after V lost 2 bases and J lost 4 bases. Germline V CDR1 and CDR2: KGHSH, LQKENI. This CDR3 region has 16 residues. CDR3 region: CASSPVGQGDGNTIYF. The CDR3 DNA is TGTGCCAGCTCACCAGTCGGACAGGGGGACGGAAACACCATATATTTT.

This clone was seen only once. The chain recombines TRBV27 with TRBJ2-1; tentative D call: TRBD2 (7 bases). Germline V gives CDR1 MNHEY, CDR2 SMNVEV (reference sequence). The CDR3 is made up of 16 amino acids. Trimming removed 1 base at V and 3 bases at J, with 13 bases between. As DNA, the CDR3 is TGTGCCAGCAGTTTATGGGGAGGGGGGAACTACAATGAGCAGTTCTTC. Protein product: CASSLWGGGNYNEQFF.

The rearrangement joins TRBV7-2 to TRBJ2-7; 11 bases match TRBD2. The V gene's germline CDR1 is SGHTA and CDR2 FQGNSA. The CDR3 is made up of 17 amino acids. Trimming took 0 bases from V and 1 from J; bases not matched to a gene: 5. CDR3 loop: CASSLAPRLAGSYEQYF. The CDR3 nucleotides are TGTGCCAGCAGCTTAGCCCCCAGACTAGCGGGGTCCTACGAGCAGTACTTC.

This chain joins TRBV18 and TRBJ2-7; weak D call: TRBD1 (8 bases). This CDR3 contains 14 residues. Trimming took 4 bases from V and 5 from J, leaving 15 bases between them. CDR1 and CDR2 from the germline V gene are KGHSH and LQKENI. The CDR3 DNA reads as TGTGCCAGCTCACAGGACAGGGAGGGCAACGAGCAGTACTTC. This encodes CASSQDREGNEQYF.

The sample holds a few counts of this clone. This rearrangement joins TRBV9 to TRBJ2-1; 11 bases fit TRBD2. Germline V lookup: CDR1 SGDLS, CDR2 YYNGEE. Trimming took 3 bases from V and 9 from J; bases not matched to a gene: 8. The CDR3 extends over 15 amino acids. The CDR3 region is CASSGTSGRTAEQFF. In DNA, the CDR3 is TGTGCCAGCAGCGGAACTAGCGGGAGAACGGCTGAGCAGTTCTTC.

The table lists this clone with a count of one. The chain is built from TRBV7-2 and TRBJ1-2, with D perhaps TRBD1 (5 bases). The CDR3 is 15 residues long. The V gene's germline CDR1 is SGHTA and CDR2 FQGNSA. V gave up 2 bases and J gave up 2 bases, with 12 bases separating them. In nucleotides, the CDR3 is TGTGCCAGCAGCTTAATTATCGGGGGGAACTATGGCTACACCTTC. Translation gives CASSLIIGGNYGYTF.

J is TRBJ2-5 and V is TRBV7-2, with D perhaps matching TRBD1 (5 bases). Trimming took off 3 bases at V and 5 bases at J, with 19 bases between the two ends. Germline loops: CDR1 SGHTA, CDR2 FQGNSA. CDR3 length: 16 amino acids. This chain's CDR3 is CASSFRWTEPGETQYF. The CDR3 bases are TGTGCCAGCAGCTTTCGATGGACCGAGCCAGGGGAGACCCAGTACTTC.

This clone showed up just a few times. The chain links TRBV5-6 to TRBJ2-7, with 10 bases fitting TRBD1. The germline V gene encodes CDR1 SGHDT and CDR2 YYEEEE. With 4 bases clipped from V and 6 bases from J, the junction kept 10 bases outside the gene matches. This CDR3 region has 15 residues. In DNA, the CDR3 is TGTGCCAGCAGCGCAACCGGGACAGGGGATCGCGAGCAGTACTTC. This gives the protein CASSATGTGDREQYF.

J is TRBJ1-2 and V is TRBV4-3; no firm D call. Trimming removed 1 base at V and 8 bases at J, with 14 bases between. Germline CDR1 and CDR2: LGHNA and YSLEER. The CDR3 has 14 residues. The CDR3 region is CASSQARLRGGYTF. As DNA, the CDR3 is TGCGCCAGCAGCCAAGCGAGGCTCCGAGGAGGCTACACCTTC.

The chain carries TRBV5-1 and TRBJ1-4; 7 bases fit TRBD1. The CDR3 loop spans 15 amino acids. The junction had 4 bases not matched to a gene; V was cut back by 0 bases and J by 5 bases. The germline CDR1 and CDR2 sequences are SGHRS and YFSETQ. The CDR3 nucleotides read TGCGCCAGCAGCTTGGCGGGACAGAAGAATGAAAAACTGTTTTTT. Translating gives CASSLAGQKNEKLFF.

V and J are TRBV19 and TRBJ2-1; unclear D gene. Germline CDR1 and CDR2: LNHDA and SQIVND (reference sequence). The CDR3 runs to 15 residues. Trimming left V 5 bases short and J 5 bases short, with 16 bases between. CDR3 sequence (DNA): TGTGCCAGTAGTCCCTCCAGGCGCTACAACAATGAGCAGTTCTTC. Amino acid sequence: CASSPSRRYNNEQFF.

This clone was seen a few times. The CDR3 DNA reads TGTGCCAGCAGTACGGGGGGTGGAGGCAATCAGCCCCAGCATTTT. It translates to CASSTGGGGNQPQHF. V usage is TRBV28 and J usage is TRBJ1-5, with TRBD1 as a possible D gene (5 bases). This CDR3 contains 15 residues. Trimming took off 5 bases at V and 2 bases at J, with 13 bases between the two ends. Germline V lookup: CDR1 MDHEN, CDR2 SYDVKM.

The V call is TRBV29-1, the J call TRBJ1-1; D remains ambiguous. V was cut by 6 bases and J by 3 bases, with 20 bases left in between. The CDR3 totals 15 residues. Germline lookup yields CDR1 SQVTM and CDR2 ANQGSEA. CDR3 residues: CSVESFRVWHTEAFF. The CDR3, as DNA: TGCAGCGTAGAGAGTTTCCGGGTCTGGCACACTGAAGCTTTCTTT.

This chain uses TRBV7-2 with TRBJ2-7; D is uncertain. V was cut by 3 bases and J by 2 bases, with 11 bases left in between. The CDR3 contains 14 residues. Per the germline V gene, CDR1 is SGHTA and CDR2 is FQGNSA. The CDR3 loop is CASSFASRAYEQYF. DNA of the CDR3: TGTGCCAGCAGCTTCGCCTCCCGGGCCTACGAGCAGTACTTC.

In this sample, this clone turned up once. V gene TRBV7-9 combines with J gene TRBJ2-3; D not certain. Trimming took 2 bases from V and 5 from J, leaving 2 bases between them. Germline V gene lookup returns CDR1 SEHNR and CDR2 FQNEAQ (reference sequence). The CDR3 contains 11 residues. The CDR3 reads CASSLQDTQYF. The CDR3 region has the DNA TGTGCCAGCAGCTTACAAGATACGCAGTATTTT.

In this sample, this clone turned up a few times. V usage is TRBV7-7 and J usage is TRBJ2-5, with 11 bases that match TRBD2. CDR1 SSHAT and CDR2 FNYEAQ come from the germline V gene (reference sequence). There are 16 residues in the CDR3. The V gene end was trimmed by 1 base and the J gene end by 3 bases; junction bases not matched to a gene: 4. The CDR3 nucleotides are TGTGCCAGCAGCTTAGTTCTAGCGGGGGGTAAAGAGACCCAGTACTTC. Translating it yields CASSLVLAGGKETQYF.

A few counts support this clone. The chain recombines TRBV28 with TRBJ2-7, with D hard to call. Trimming stripped 5 bases from V and 4 bases from J, with 15 bases between. Germline CDR1 reads MDHEN; CDR2 reads SYDVKM. CDR3 length equals 14 residues. CDR3 sequence reads: CASSQSDGTYEQYF. The CDR3, as DNA: TGTGCCAGCAGTCAGAGCGACGGAACATACGAGCAGTACTTC.

This chain joins TRBV5-1 and TRBJ2-3; D is perhaps TRBD1 (5 bases). The CDR3 is 15 residues long. Germline V gene data show CDR1 as SGHRS and CDR2 as YFSETQ. V lost 2 bases and J lost 5, with 15 bases in between. The CDR3 DNA reads TGCGCCAGCAGCTTCGACAGATCATCACTAGATACGCAGTATTTT. It translates to CASSFDRSSLDTQYF.

The genes are TRBV7-9 and TRBJ2-5, with D uncertain. The CDR3 runs to 16 residues. The germline V gene encodes CDR1 SEHNR and CDR2 FQNEAQ (reference sequence). The ends were cut back, 1 base at V and 2 bases at J, with 14 bases in the middle. CDR3 in amino acids: CASSLVGQEQQETQYF. DNA of the CDR3: TGTGCCAGCAGCTTAGTCGGCCAGGAACAACAAGAGACCCAGTACTTC.

In this sample, this clone turned up a few times. This chain uses TRBV4-1 with TRBJ1-1; 9 bases are shared with TRBD1. J was trimmed by 8 bases and V by 0 bases; bases with no gene match: 7. CDR3 length: 15 residues. Germline V CDR1 and CDR2: MGHRA, YSYEKL. The CDR3 nucleotides are TGCGCCAGCAGCCAAGAGGGAACAGGGGGCGGGGAAGCTTTCTTT. It encodes CASSQEGTGGGEAFF.

The V and J genes are TRBV20-1 and TRBJ2-3; tentative D call: TRBD1 (5 bases). This CDR3 contains 11 residues. Trimming stripped 5 bases from V and 4 bases from J, with 7 bases between. CDR1 and CDR2 from the germline V gene are DFQATT and SNEGSKA (reference sequence). CDR3 in amino acids: CSALQADTQYF. Written as DNA, the CDR3 is TGCAGTGCTTTACAGGCAGATACGCAGTATTTT.

V and J are TRBV7-9 and TRBJ2-1; 8 bases line up with TRBD2. CDR1 is SEHNR, CDR2 FQNEAQ, per germline (reference sequence). Trimming at V came to 1 base and at J to 5 bases, leaving 4 bases not matched to a gene. The CDR3 covers 15 residues. This CDR3 is CASSLVAGPNNEQFF. The CDR3 DNA follows: TGTGCCAGCAGCTTAGTAGCGGGGCCAAACAATGAGCAGTTCTTC.

This clone was detected only once. The CDR3 spells CASSGTSGTYEQYF. As DNA, the CDR3 is TGTGCCAGCAGTGGGACTAGCGGGACCTACGAGCAGTACTTC. The chain employs TRBV27 and TRBJ2-7; TRBD2 agrees at 13 bases. The CDR3 is 14 residues long. Germline V gene data show CDR1 as MNHEY and CDR2 as SMNVEV (reference sequence). After removal of 5 bases from V and 2 bases from J, the junction contained 0 bases not matched to a gene.

V is TRBV29-1 and J is TRBJ2-7, with D perhaps TRBD1 (6 bases). Looked up from germline, CDR1 is SQVTM and CDR2 is ANQGSEA. This CDR3 region has 13 residues. The V end lost 7 bases, the J end lost 0 bases, and 13 bases lay between the germline ends. CDR3 DNA: TGCAGCGCCTACCGGACAGACTCCTACGAGCAGTACTTC. Translated: CSAYRTDSYEQYF.

The chain has TRBV7-6 and TRBJ2-5, with a possible D match to TRBD2 (6 bases). Germline V gives CDR1 SGHVS, CDR2 FNYEAQ. V was cut by 6 bases and J by 5 bases, with 25 bases left in between. CDR3 size: 17 residues. The CDR3 spells CASSEGRRLGREETQYF. In nucleotides, the CDR3 is TGTGCCAGCAGTGAGGGGAGAAGGCTGGGACGGGAGGAGACCCAGTACTTC.

The chain uses TRBV7-2 and TRBJ2-2, with 14 bases identical to TRBD2. The CDR3 spans 17 residues. The V gene end was trimmed by 5 bases and the J gene end by 8 bases; junction bases not matched to a gene: 10. CDR1 is SGHTA and CDR2 is FQGNSA in the germline V gene. This CDR3 reads CASSHPNGLAGGGELFF. The DNA of the CDR3 is TGTGCCAGCAGCCATCCAAATGGACTAGCGGGAGGTGGGGAGCTGTTTTTT.

The genes are TRBV30 and TRBJ2-1; D gene ambiguous. V lost 7 bases to trimming and J lost 4 bases, with 11 bases between them. The CDR3 runs to 12 residues. Germline V gene sequence: CDR1 GTSNPN, CDR2 SVGIG (reference sequence). DNA for the CDR3: TGTGCCTCCCGCCCAGGATACAATGAGCAGTTCTTC. It encodes CASRPGYNEQFF. Combining the CDR3 with reference TRBV30 and TRBJ2-1 gives the whole variable domain SQTIHQWPATLVQPVGSPLSLECTVEGTSNPNLYWYRQAAGRGLQLLFYSVGIGQISSEVPQNLSASRPQDRQFILSSKKLLLSDSGFYLCASRPGYNEQFFGPGTRLTVL.

A few counts support this clone. The chain is built from TRBV5-1 and TRBJ2-7; 7 positions match TRBD1. Germline V gene data show CDR1 as SGHRS and CDR2 as YFSETQ. The CDR3 is 16 residues long. V shed 2 bases and J 7 bases; nucleotides not matched to a gene: 15. In DNA form, the CDR3 reads TGCGCCAGCAGCTTCAGGAGTTCACAGGGGACGAGGGAGCAGTACTTC. Translated, it gives CASSFRSSQGTREQYF.

The table lists this clone with a few counts. This chain links TRBV5-1 with TRBJ2-5; 7 nucleotides match TRBD1. The CDR3 runs to 13 residues. The germline CDR1 and CDR2 sequences are SGHRS and YFSETQ. The J segment lost 4 bases and the V segment lost 0 bases, leaving 0 bases of the junction unmatched. CDR3 residues: CASSLGQGETQYF. CDR3 coding DNA: TGCGCCAGCAGCTTGGGACAGGGAGAGACCCAGTACTTC.

Concerning this clone: One junction end disagrees with the germline gene, perhaps due to a read error. The chain uses TRBV4-3 and TRBJ1-2, with D perhaps TRBD1 (5 bases). The CDR3 spans 16 residues. Germline CDR1 LGHNA, CDR2 YSLEER. CDR3 residues: CASSHRRAGPKYGYTF. CDR3 in DNA: TGCGCCAGCAGCCACCGAAGGGCAGGGCCTAAATATGGCTACACCTTC.